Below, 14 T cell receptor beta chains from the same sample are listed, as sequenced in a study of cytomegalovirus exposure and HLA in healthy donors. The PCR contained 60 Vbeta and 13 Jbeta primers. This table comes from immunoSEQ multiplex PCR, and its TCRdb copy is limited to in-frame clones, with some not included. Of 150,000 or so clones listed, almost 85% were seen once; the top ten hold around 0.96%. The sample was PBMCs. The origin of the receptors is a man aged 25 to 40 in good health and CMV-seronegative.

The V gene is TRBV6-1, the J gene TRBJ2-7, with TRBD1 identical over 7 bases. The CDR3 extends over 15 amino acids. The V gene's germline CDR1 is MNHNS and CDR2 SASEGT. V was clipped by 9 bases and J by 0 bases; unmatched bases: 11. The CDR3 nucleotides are TGTGCCAGTCTGAAGGGGGCGATGAGCTCCTACGAGCAGTACTTC. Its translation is CASLKGAMSSYEQYF.

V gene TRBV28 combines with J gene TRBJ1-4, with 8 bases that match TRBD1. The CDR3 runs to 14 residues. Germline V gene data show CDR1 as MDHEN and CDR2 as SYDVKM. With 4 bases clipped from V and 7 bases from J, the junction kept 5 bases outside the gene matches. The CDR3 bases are TGTGCCAGCAGTTCTGGACAGGGAGGTGAAAAACTGTTTTTT. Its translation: CASSSGQGGEKLFF.

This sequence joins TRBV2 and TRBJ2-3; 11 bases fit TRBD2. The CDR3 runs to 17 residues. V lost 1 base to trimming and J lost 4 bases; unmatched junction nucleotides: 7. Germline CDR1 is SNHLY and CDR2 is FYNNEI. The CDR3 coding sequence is TGTGCCAGCAGTGAAGTCCGACTAGCGGGAACGCCAGATACGCAGTATTTT. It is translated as CASSEVRLAGTPDTQYF. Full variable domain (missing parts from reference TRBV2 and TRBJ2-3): EPEVTQTPSHQVTQMGQEVILRCVPISNHLYFYWYRQILGQKVEFLVSFYNNEISEKSEIFDDQFSVERPDGSNFTLKIRSTKLEDSAMYFCASSEVRLAGTPDTQYFGPGTRLTVL.

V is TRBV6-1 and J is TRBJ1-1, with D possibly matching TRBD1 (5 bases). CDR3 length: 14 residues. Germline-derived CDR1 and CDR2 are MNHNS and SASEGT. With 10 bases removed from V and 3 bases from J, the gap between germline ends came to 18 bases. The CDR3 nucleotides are TGTGCCATACGGTGGGGGGGAGGGGACACTGAAGCTTTCTTT. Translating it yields CAIRWGGGDTEAFF.

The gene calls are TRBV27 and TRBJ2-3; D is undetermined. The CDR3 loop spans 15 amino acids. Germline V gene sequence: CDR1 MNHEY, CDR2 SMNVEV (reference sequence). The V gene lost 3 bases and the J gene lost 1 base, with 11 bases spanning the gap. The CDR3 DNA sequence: TGTGCCAGCAGTTTGTCGGGTTGGGGCACAGATACGCAGTATTTT. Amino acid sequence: CASSLSGWGTDTQYF.

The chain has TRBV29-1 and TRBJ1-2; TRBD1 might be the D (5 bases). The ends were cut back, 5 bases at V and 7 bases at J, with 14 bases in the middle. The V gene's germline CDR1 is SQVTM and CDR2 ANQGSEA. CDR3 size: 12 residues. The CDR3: CSVTRQGGGYTF. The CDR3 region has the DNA TGCAGCGTTACCCGCCAGGGCGGTGGCTACACCTTC.

The CDR3 sequence: CAWSSTGETQYF. DNA of the CDR3: TGTGCCTGGAGTTCGACTGGAGAGACCCAGTACTTC. The V and J genes are TRBV30 and TRBJ2-5; no clear D gene. V was cut by 2 bases and J by 4 bases, with 8 bases left in between. The CDR3 has 12 residues. The germline V gene has CDR1 GTSNPN and CDR2 SVGIG (reference sequence).

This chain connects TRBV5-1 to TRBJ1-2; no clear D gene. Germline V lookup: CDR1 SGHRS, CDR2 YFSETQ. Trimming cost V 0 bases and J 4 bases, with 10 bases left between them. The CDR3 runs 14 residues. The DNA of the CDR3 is TGCGCCAGCAGCTTGGCTCGGGGAGTCTATGGCTACACCTTC. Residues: CASSLARGVYGYTF.

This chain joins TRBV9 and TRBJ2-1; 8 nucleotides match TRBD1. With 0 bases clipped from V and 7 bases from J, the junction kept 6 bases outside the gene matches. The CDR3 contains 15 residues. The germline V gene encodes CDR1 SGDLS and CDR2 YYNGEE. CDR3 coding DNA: TGTGCCAGCAGCGTAGGCCACAGGGGGAGTAATGAGCAGTTCTTC. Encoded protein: CASSVGHRGSNEQFF.

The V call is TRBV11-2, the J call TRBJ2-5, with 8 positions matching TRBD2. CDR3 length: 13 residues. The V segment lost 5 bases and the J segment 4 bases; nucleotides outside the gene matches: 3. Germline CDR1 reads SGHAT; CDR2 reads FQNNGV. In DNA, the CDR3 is TGTGCCAGCAGCCCCGGGGGGGTAGAGACCCAGTACTTC. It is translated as CASSPGGVETQYF.

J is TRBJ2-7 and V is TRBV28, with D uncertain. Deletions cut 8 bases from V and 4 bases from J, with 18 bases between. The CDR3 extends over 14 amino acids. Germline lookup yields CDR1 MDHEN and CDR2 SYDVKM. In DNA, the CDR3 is TGTGCCAGCTGCCGGCAGACTCGCGGTTACGAGCAGTACTTC. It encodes CASCRQTRGYEQYF.

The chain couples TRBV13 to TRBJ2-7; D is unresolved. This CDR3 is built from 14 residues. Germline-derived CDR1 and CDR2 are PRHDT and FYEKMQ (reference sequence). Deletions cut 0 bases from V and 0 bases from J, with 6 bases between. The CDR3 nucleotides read TGTGCCAGCAGCTTAGGTAGACTCTCCTACGAGCAGTACTTC. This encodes CASSLGRLSYEQYF. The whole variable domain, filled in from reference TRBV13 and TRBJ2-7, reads AAGVIQSPRHLIKEKRETATLKCYPIPRHDTVYWYQQGPGQDPQFLISFYEKMQSDKGSIPDRFSAQQFSDYHSELNMSSLELGDSALYFCASSLGRLSYEQYFGPGTRLTVT.

The CDR3 sequence: CASSNHQGAARQPQHF. CDR3 bases: TGTGCCAGCAGTAATCATCAGGGGGCGGCTCGTCAGCCCCAGCATTTT. The V call is TRBV28, the J call TRBJ1-5, with 8 positions matching TRBD1. Germline V gives CDR1 MDHEN, CDR2 SYDVKM. The CDR3 consists of 16 residues. Trimming took 5 bases from V and 6 from J; bases not matched to a gene: 12.

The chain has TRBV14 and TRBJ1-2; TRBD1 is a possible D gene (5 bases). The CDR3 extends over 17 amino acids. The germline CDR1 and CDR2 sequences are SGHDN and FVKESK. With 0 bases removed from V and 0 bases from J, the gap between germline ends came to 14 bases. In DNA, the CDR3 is TGTGCCAGCAGCCAAGATAGTGGGGCCGTAGCTAACTATGGCTACACCTTC. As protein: CASSQDSGAVANYGYTF.